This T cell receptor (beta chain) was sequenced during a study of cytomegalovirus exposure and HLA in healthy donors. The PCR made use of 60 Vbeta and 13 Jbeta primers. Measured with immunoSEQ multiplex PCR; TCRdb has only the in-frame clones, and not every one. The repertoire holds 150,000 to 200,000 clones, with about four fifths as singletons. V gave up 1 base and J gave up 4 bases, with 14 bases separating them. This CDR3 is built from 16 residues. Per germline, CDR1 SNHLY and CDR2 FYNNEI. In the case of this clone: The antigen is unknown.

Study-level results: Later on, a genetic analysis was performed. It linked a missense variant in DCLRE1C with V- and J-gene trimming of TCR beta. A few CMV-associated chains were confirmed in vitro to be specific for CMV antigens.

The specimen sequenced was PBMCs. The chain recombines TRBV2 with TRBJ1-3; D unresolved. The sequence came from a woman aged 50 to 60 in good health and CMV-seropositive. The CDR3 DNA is TGTGCCAGCAGTGAAGAAAGCGTGTACCGCGGAAACACCATATATTTT. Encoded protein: CASSEESVYRGNTIYF.